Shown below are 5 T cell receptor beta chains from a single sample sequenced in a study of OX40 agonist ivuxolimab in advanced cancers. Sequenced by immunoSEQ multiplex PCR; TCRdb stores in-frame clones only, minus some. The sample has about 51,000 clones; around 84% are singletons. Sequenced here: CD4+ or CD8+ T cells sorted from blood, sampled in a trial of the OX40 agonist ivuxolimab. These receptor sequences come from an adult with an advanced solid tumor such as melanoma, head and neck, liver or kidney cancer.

The CDR3: CASSLSRLETYNEQFF. CDR3 bases: TGTGCCAGCAGTTTATCGAGGCTGGAGACCTACAATGAGCAGTTCTTC. The chain joins TRBV6-6 to TRBJ2-1; no clear D. Per the germline V gene, CDR1 is MNHNY and CDR2 is SVGAGI (reference sequence). This CDR3 has 16 amino acids. V gave up 4 bases and J gave up 2 bases, with 15 bases separating them.

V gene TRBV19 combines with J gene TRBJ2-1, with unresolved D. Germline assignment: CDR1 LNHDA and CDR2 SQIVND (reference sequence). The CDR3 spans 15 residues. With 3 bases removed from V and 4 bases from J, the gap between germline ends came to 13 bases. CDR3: CASSMSDPEYNEQFF. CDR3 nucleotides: TGTGCCAGTAGTATGTCAGATCCCGAATACAATGAGCAGTTCTTC.

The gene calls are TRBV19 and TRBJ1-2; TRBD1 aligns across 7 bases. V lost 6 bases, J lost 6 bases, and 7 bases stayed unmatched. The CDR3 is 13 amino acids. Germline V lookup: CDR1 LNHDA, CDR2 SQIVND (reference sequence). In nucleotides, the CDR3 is TGTGCCAGTAGACTAGGGGGCTTGGATGGCTACACCTTC. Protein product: CASRLGGLDGYTF. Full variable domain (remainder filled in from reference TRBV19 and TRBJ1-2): DGGITQSPKYLFRKEGQNVTLSCEQNLNHDAMYWYRQDPGQGLRLIYYSQIVNDFQKGDIAEGYSVSREKKESFPLTVTSAQKNPTAFYLCASRLGGLDGYTFGSGTRLTVV.

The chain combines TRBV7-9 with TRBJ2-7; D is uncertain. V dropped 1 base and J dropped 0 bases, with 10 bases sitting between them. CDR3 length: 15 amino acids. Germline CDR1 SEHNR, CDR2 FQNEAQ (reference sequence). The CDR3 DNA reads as TGTGCCAGCAGCTTAGTTAGGGCCGGCTCCTACGAGCAGTACTTC. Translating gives CASSLVRAGSYEQYF.

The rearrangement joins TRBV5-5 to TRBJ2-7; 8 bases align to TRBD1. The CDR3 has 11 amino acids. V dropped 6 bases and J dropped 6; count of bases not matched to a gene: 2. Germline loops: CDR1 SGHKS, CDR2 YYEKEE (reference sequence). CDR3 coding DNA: TGTGCCAGCACCGGGACAGGCGAGCAGTACTTC. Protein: CASTGTGEQYF.